The sequence of this T cell receptor beta chain was determined in a study of blood T cell repertoires in COVID-19. In the study overall: T cells, B-cell-depleted T cells, or PBMCs supplied cDNA or gDNA.

Original analysis: The assay estimated nucleated cells by amplifying reference gene primers. Profiled with immunoSEQ multiplex PCR; TCRdb holds only in-frame clones, not every one. The V and J calls and clone size come from that table; D and trimming were worked out from the DNA. This sample has about 280,000 clones, with 87% found just once. This CDR3 spans 12 amino acids. The germline V gene has CDR1 MDHEN and CDR2 SYDVKM. The V and J ends lost 6 bases and 11 bases respectively, with 11 bases between them. Either two negative PCRs, clearance, or symptom resolution qualified Cohort 3 donors as recovered.

The sample was PBMCs or T cells enriched from blood (not recorded which). V is TRBV28 and J is TRBJ1-6; D gene uncertain. This sequence originates from a woman in her thirties or forties who had recovered from COVID-19. The chain's CDR3 is CASRYGRAPLHF. The DNA of the CDR3 is TGTGCCAGCAGATATGGGCGGGCACCCCTCCACTTT.